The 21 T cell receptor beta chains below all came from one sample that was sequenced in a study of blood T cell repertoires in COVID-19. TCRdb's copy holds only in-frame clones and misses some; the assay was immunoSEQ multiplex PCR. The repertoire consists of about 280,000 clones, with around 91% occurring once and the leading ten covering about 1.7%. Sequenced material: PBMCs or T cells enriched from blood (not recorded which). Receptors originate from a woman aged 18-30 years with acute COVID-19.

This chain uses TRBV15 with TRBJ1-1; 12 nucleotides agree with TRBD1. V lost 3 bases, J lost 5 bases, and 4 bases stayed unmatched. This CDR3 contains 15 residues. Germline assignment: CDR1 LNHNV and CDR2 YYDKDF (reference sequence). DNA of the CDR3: TGTGCCACCAGCAGGGGGACAGGGGGCCAGACTGAAGCTTTCTTT. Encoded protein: CATSRGTGGQTEAFF.

CDR3 region: CASSYRSTGADGYTF. In nucleotides, the CDR3 is TGTGCCAGCAGTTACCGGTCGACAGGGGCGGATGGCTACACCTTC. This chain uses TRBV6-5 with TRBJ1-2; 8 positions match TRBD1. The CDR3 is 15 amino acids. V dropped 2 bases and J dropped 6; count of bases not matched to a gene: 8. Germline V gives CDR1 MNHEY, CDR2 SVGAGI.

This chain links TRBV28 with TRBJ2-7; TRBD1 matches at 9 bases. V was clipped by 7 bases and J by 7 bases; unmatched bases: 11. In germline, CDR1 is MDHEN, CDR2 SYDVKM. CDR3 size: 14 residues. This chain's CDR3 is CASTLTGGGSEQYF. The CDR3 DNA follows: TGTGCCAGCACCCTGACAGGGGGTGGCTCGGAGCAGTACTTC. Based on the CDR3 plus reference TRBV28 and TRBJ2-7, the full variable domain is DVKVTQSSRYLVKRTGEKVFLECVQDMDHENMFWYRQDPGLGLRLIYFSYDVKMKEKGDIPEGYSVSREKKERFSLILESASTNQTSMYLCASTLTGGGSEQYFGPGTRLTVT.

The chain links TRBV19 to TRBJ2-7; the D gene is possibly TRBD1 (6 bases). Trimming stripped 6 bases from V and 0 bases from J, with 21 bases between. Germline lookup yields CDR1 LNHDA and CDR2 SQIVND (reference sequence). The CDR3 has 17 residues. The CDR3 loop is CASSRGASRGSSYEQYF. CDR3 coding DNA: TGTGCCAGTAGCAGGGGAGCCTCTCGAGGAAGCTCCTACGAGCAGTACTTC.

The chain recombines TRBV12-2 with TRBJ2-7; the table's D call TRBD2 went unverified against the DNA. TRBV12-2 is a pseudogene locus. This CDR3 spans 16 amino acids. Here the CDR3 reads CASRLAGDLGFYEQYF. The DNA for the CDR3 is TGTGCAAGTCGCTTAGCGGGAGACCTGGGTTTCTACGAGCAGTACTTC.

In nucleotides, the CDR3 is TGTGCCAGCAGCCGCGGACAGGAGAACACTGAAGCTTTCTTT. Translated, it gives CASSRGQENTEAFF. This chain uses TRBV7-8 with TRBJ1-1; 7 bases align to TRBD1. The CDR3 length is 14 residues. CDR1 SGHVS and CDR2 FQNEAQ come from the germline V gene. After removal of 5 bases from V and 1 base from J, the junction contained 4 bases not matched to a gene.

The CDR3 sequence is CASSSTVPQETQYF. For the CDR3, the DNA is TGTGCCAGCAGTTCGACAGTACCCCAAGAGACCCAGTACTTC. The chain joins TRBV28 to TRBJ2-5; tentative D call: TRBD1 (5 bases). Trimming shortened V by 4 bases and J by 1 base, and 10 bases separated the two germline ends. This CDR3 has 14 amino acids. The germline V gene encodes CDR1 MDHEN and CDR2 SYDVKM.

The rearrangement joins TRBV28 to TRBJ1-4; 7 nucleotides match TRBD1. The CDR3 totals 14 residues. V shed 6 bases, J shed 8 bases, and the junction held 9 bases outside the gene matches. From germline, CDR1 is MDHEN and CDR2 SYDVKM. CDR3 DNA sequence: TGTGCCAGCAGGGAGACAGGGTCCGGCGAAAAACTGTTTTTT. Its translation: CASRETGSGEKLFF.

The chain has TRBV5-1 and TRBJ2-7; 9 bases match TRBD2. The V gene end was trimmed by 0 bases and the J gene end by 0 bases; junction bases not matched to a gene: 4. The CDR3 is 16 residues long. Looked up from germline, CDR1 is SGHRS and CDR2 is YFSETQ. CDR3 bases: TGCGCCAGCAGCTTGGGCGGGAGGGCCCCCTCCTACGAGCAGTACTTC. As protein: CASSLGGRAPSYEQYF.

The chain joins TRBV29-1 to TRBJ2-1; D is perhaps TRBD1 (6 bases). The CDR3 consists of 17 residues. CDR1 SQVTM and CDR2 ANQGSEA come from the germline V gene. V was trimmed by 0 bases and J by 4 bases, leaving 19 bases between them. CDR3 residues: CSVEDRPGQGLYNEQFF. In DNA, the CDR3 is TGCAGCGTTGAAGATCGACCGGGACAAGGGTTATACAATGAGCAGTTCTTC.

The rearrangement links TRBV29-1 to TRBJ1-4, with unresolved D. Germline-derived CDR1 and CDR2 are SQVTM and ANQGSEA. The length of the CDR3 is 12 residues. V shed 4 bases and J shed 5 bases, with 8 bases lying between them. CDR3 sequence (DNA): TGCAGCGTTGCTTCTATCAATGAAAAACTGTTTTTT. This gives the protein CSVASINEKLFF.

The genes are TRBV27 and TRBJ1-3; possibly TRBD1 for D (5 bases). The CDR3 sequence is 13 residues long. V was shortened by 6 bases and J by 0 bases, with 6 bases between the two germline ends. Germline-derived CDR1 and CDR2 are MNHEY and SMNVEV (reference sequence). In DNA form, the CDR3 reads TGTGCCAGCAGGACAGACTCTGGAAACACCATATATTTT. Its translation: CASRTDSGNTIYF.

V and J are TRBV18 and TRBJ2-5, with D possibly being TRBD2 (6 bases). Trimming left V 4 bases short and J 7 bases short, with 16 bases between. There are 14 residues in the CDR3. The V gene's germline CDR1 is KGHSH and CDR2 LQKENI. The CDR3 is CASSRDSVGGTQYF. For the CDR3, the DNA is TGTGCCAGCTCACGGGACTCCGTGGGGGGGACCCAGTACTTC.

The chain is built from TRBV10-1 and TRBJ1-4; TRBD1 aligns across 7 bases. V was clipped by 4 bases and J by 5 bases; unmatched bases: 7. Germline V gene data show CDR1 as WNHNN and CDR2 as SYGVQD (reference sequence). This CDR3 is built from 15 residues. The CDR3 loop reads CASSGPGQRNEKLFF. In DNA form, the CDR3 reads TGCGCCAGCAGTGGCCCGGGACAGAGAAATGAAAAACTGTTTTTT.

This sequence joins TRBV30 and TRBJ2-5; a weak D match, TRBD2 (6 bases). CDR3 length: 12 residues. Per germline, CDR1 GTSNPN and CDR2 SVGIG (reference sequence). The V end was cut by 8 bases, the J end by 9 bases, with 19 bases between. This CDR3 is CAGEAAGRPQYF. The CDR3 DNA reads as TGTGCCGGGGAGGCGGCCGGTAGGCCCCAGTACTTC.

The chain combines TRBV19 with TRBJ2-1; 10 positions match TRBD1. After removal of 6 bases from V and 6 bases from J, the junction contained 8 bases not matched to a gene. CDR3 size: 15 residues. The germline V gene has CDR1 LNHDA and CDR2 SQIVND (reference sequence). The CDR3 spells CASRLPGQGFNEQFF. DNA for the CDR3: TGTGCCAGTAGATTACCGGGACAGGGGTTCAATGAGCAGTTCTTC.

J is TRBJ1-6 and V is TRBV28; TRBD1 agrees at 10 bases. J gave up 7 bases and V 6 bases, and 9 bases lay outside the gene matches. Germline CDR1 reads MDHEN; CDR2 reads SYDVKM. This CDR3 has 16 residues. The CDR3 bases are TGTGCCAGCAGCCCTCCGACAGGGGGCTCGAATTCACCCCTCCACTTT. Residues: CASSPPTGGSNSPLHF.

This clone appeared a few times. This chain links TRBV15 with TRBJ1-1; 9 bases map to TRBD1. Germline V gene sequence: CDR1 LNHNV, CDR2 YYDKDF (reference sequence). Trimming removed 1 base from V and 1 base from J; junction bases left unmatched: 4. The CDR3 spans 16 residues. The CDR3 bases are TGTGCCACCAGCAGAGGCGACAGGGGGTGGAACACTGAAGCTTTCTTT. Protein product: CATSRGDRGWNTEAFF.

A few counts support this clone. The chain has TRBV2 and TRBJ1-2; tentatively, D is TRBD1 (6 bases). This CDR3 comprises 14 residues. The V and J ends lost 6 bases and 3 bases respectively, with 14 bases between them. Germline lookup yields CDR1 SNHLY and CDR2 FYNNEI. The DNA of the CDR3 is TGTGCCAGCAGCGAACAGGGAAGGGACTATGGCTACACCTTC. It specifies CASSEQGRDYGYTF.

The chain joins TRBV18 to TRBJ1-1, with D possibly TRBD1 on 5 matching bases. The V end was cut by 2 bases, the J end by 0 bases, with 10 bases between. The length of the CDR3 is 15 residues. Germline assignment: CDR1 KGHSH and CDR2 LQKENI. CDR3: CASSPARGLNTEAFF. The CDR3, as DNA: TGTGCCAGCTCACCAGCGCGGGGGTTGAACACTGAAGCTTTCTTT.

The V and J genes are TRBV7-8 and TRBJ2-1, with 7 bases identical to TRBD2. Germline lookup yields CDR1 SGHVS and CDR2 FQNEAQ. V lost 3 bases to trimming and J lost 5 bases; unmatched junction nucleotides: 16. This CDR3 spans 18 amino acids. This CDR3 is CASSFLASGGFLNNEQFF. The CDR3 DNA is TGTGCCAGCAGCTTTTTGGCTAGCGGCGGATTTTTAAACAATGAGCAGTTCTTC.